Listed below are T cell receptor beta chains from one sample, sequenced in a study of cytomegalovirus exposure and HLA in healthy donors. Produced via immunoSEQ multiplex PCR; TCRdb's table is partial and in-frame only. The repertoire holds fewer than 150,000 clones, with 70% to 90% as singletons. The sample consisted of PBMCs. These receptors all come from a young man in good health and CMV-seropositive. CDR3s include the opening cysteine and the closing phenylalanine or tryptophan. Fields, in order: CDR3 length, V gene, CDR3 protein.

13,TRBV27,CASSPGGGRMAFF
17,TRBV2,CASSEEAGGAFGNTIYF
13,TRBV6-1,CASGGGRGYEQYF
13,TRBV5-1,CASSLARAGELFF
18,TRBV5-1,CASSRTTDRPSSGNTIYF
17,TRBV9,CASSVLGDRASTDTQYF
15,TRBV5-4,CASSFSQGPYNEQFF
13,TRBV7-9,CASSLGASYEQYF
15,TRBV2,CASSVTGINTGELFF
13,TRBV29-1,CSVREGGSDTQYF
15,TRBV19,CASSRGQRGNYGYTF
13,TRBV5-6,CASSLFMAGEQFF
15,TRBV15,CATSRDSTSLQTQYF
14,TRBV5-1,CASSQQGGNTEAFF
14,TRBV15,CATSRGANTGELFF
17,TRBV7-9,CASSPGRGESRYYGYTF
14,TRBV6-5,CASSYWDIGYEQYF
13,TRBV6-1,CASKEGVNEKLFF
14,TRBV7-6,CASSLVGQGFEQYF
14,TRBV12-5,CASGSGQQENIQYF
14,TRBV25-1,CASSPQVASNEQFF
18,TRBV2,CASHPLPGQGSGETEAFF
16,TRBV5-4,CASSFPGTGSRTEQFF
18,TRBV7-6,CASSLAIAGSAPYNEQFF
13,TRBV6-1,CASTGTGDQPQHF
15,TRBV11-2,CASRRWTAVGGELFF
17,TRBV18,CASSPFTGDYGTDTQYF
13,TRBV18,CASSQTGDEKLFF
15,TRBV30,CAWSTGQGLREKLFF
15,TRBV6-6,CASTPLGRGADTQYF
13,TRBV7-9,CASSIDTDYGYTF
16,TRBV27,CASSRRVAGRSDTQYF
14,TRBV5-1,CASSLWRGTDTQYF
14,TRBV9,CASSVATGPGELFF
13,TRBV7-7,CAIAGGYQETQYF
16,TRBV7-9,CASSSRDGSSYNEQFF
14,TRBV5-1,CASSPTGMSTEAFF
15,TRBV6-4,CASSLEGGRGYEQYF
15,TRBV28,CASSFSDSQFYEQYF
15,TRBV2,CASSPSGRIQETQYF
15,TRBV6-5,CASSYSNPRRYEQYF
17,TRBV5-4,CASTQGSGTGVGNTIYF